This T cell receptor beta chain appears in the sequencing data of a study of blood T cell repertoires in COVID-19. How the authors handled the data: Reference gene primer amplification in the assay estimated nucleated cell counts. Here immunoSEQ multiplex PCR was the method, and the copy in TCRdb shows in-frame clones only, minus some. The V and J calls and clone size come from that table; D and trimming were worked out from the DNA. Here the sample spans around 300,000 clones, about nine tenths being singletons. This study enrolled people aged roughly 18 to 89 from around 25 US geographic areas. Each participant's cohort was designated according to participant-reported clinical history. This CDR3 has 12 amino acids. The junction had 0 bases not matched to a gene; V was cut back by 6 bases and J by 3 bases. Germline V gene sequence: CDR1 SNHLY, CDR2 FYNNEI.

The receptor was isolated from a woman aged 40 to 50 who had recovered from COVID-19. V and J are TRBV2 and TRBJ1-2, with 8 bases matching TRBD1. The sequencing sample was made of PBMCs or T cells enriched from blood (not recorded which). The CDR3 DNA sequence: TGTGCCAGCAGGGACAGGGACTATGGCTACACCTTC. This gives the protein CASRDRDYGYTF.